The next 26 T cell receptor beta chains were all read from a single sample in a study of vaccination and CD4 T cells after COVID-19. For these TCRs, the target antigens are not known. Once obtained from cultured CD4+ T cells, the DNA was sequenced using the Oncomine TCR Beta short-read assay. TCRdb ran MiXCR on the PCR reads and lists one entry per CDR3 protein. The table includes approximately 10,000 distinct CDR3 sequences, roughly 51% detected once. The treatment: roughly 10-day PBMC culture with coronavirus spike peptide pools or control peptides (ViraFEST assay). Sequences were obtained from CD4+ T cells from blood, cultured in vitro. These receptors all come from a human donor who had recovered from COVID-19.

V and J are TRBV24-1 and TRBJ1-2; no firm D call. V lost 9 bases and J 1 base, leaving 11 bases between the germline ends. This CDR3 comprises 13 residues. Germline V gene sequence: CDR1 KGHDR, CDR2 SFDVKD. This CDR3 reads CATHGDLNYGYTF. The CDR3 DNA is TGTGCCACCCATGGGGATCTTAACTATGGCTACACCTTC.

The chain employs TRBV7-9 and TRBJ2-2, with TRBD2 matching over 7 bases. The J segment lost 0 bases and the V segment lost 0 bases, leaving 4 bases of the junction unmatched. Per germline, CDR1 SEHNR and CDR2 FQNEAQ (reference sequence). This CDR3 is 17 amino acids long. The CDR3 DNA follows: TGTGCCAGCAGCTTAGCCGCTAGCGGCACGAACACCGGGGAGCTGTTTTTT. Its protein product is CASSLAASGTNTGELFF. The full variable domain, with the rest looked up from reference TRBV7-9 and TRBJ2-2, is DTGVSQNPRHKITKRGQNVTFRCDPISEHNRLYWYRQTLGQGPEFLTYFQNEAQLEKSRLLSDRFSAERPKGSFSTLEIQRTEQGDSAMYLCASSLAASGTNTGELFFGEGSRLTVL.

This clonotype turned up a few times. The chain uses TRBV6-1 and TRBJ1-5; D call uncertain. The CDR3 spans 13 residues. Trimming shortened V by 5 bases and J by 0 bases, and 5 bases separated the two germline ends. Germline V gene lookup returns CDR1 MNHNS and CDR2 SASEGT. The CDR3 DNA sequence: TGTGCCAGCAGTAGGACTAGCAATCAGCCCCAGCATTTT. This codes for CASSRTSNQPQHF.

J is TRBJ1-2 and V is TRBV12-3 or TRBV12-4, with TRBD1 matching over 7 bases. This CDR3 region has 17 residues. With V trimmed by 2 bases and J by 0 bases, 9 bases remained unmatched. The CDR3 DNA reads as TGTGCCAGCAGTTTACTCCCTCAAACAGGGGCTAACTATGGCTACACCTTC. It codes for CASSLLPQTGANYGYTF.

This clonotype came up a few times. The chain links TRBV7-3 to TRBJ2-2, with 10 bases identical to TRBD1. Trimming cost V 6 bases and J 2 bases; bases outside gene matches: 6. This CDR3 has 16 residues. CDR1 is SGHTA, CDR2 FQGTGA, per germline. This CDR3 is CASRQGTGANTGELFF. CDR3 nucleotides: TGTGCCAGCAGACAGGGGACAGGGGCTAACACCGGGGAGCTGTTTTTT.

This clonotype was recorded a few times. The V and J genes are TRBV20-1 and TRBJ2-3; D gene unclear. CDR1 is DFQATT and CDR2 is SNEGSKA in the germline V gene (reference sequence). V was clipped by 4 bases and J by 2 bases, with 10 bases between them. The CDR3 is 13 amino acids. This CDR3 reads CSATETATDTQYF. The CDR3 DNA follows: TGCAGTGCTACTGAAACAGCCACAGATACGCAGTATTTT.

CDR3 nucleotide sequence: TGTGCCAGCAGCTTAGGGGAGCTAGCGGGAGGGCCGAATGAGCAGTTCTTC. It is translated as CASSLGELAGGPNEQFF. The chain joins TRBV11-3 to TRBJ2-1; TRBD2 matches at 12 bases. The CDR3 spans 17 residues. Germline-derived CDR1 and CDR2 are SGHNT and YENEEA. The junction had 8 bases not matched to a gene; V was cut back by 1 base and J by 7 bases.

This clonotype was found a few times. The chain carries TRBV5-1 and TRBJ1-5; TRBD1 might be the D (5 bases). Germline CDR1 is SGHRS and CDR2 is YFSETQ. Trimming left V 0 bases short and J 4 bases short, with 11 bases between. The CDR3 contains 15 residues. The CDR3 DNA sequence: TGCGCCAGCAGCTTGGGTGACAGCGCAAATCAGCCCCAGCATTTT. The encoded protein is CASSLGDSANQPQHF.

This clonotype showed up just a few times. Compared with germline, one end of the junction differs, possibly owing to a read error. The chain couples TRBV20-1 to TRBJ1-6; D gene unclear. The CDR3 consists of 12 residues. The germline V gene encodes CDR1 DFQATT and CDR2 SNEGSKA (reference sequence). The CDR3 protein is CSANSNNSPLHF. The CDR3 coding sequence is TGCAGTGCTAACTCCAATAATTCACCCCTCCACTTT.

The chain combines TRBV20-1 with TRBJ2-7; 7 bases fit TRBD1. J was trimmed by 0 bases and V by 0 bases; bases with no gene match: 17. Germline V gives CDR1 DFQATT, CDR2 SNEGSKA (reference sequence). The CDR3 contains 19 residues. CDR3 region: CSARDSDRARGLSSYEQYF. CDR3 DNA: TGCAGTGCTAGAGACTCCGACAGGGCCAGGGGCCTCAGCTCCTACGAGCAGTACTTC.

V gene TRBV19 combines with J gene TRBJ2-5; D is perhaps TRBD2 (6 bases). Trimming took 2 bases from V and 5 from J, leaving 9 bases between them. Germline V CDR1 and CDR2: LNHDA, SQIVND (reference sequence). CDR3 size: 13 residues. CDR3 amino acids: CASSIRGRETQYF. The CDR3 DNA follows: TGTGCCAGTAGTATACGTGGGAGGGAGACCCAGTACTTC.

The chain employs TRBV12-3 or TRBV12-4 and TRBJ2-5, with TRBD2 as a possible D gene (5 bases). V was shortened by 4 bases and J by 2 bases, with 11 bases between the two germline ends. CDR3 length: 14 amino acids. CDR3: CASSWAGLQETQYF. In nucleotides, the CDR3 is TGTGCCAGCAGTTGGGCGGGCTTACAAGAGACCCAGTACTTC.

This chain uses TRBV11-3 with TRBJ2-5; 7 positions match TRBD1. The CDR3 sequence is 13 residues long. V gave up 5 bases and J gave up 3 bases; unmatched junction bases: 3. The germline V gene encodes CDR1 SGHNT and CDR2 YENEEA. The CDR3: CASSPTGKETQYF. Here the CDR3 DNA reads TGTGCCAGCAGCCCGACAGGGAAAGAGACCCAGTACTTC.

This clonotype turned up a few times. The chain couples TRBV6-1 to TRBJ1-2, with TRBD1 identical over 9 bases. Germline assignment: CDR1 MNHNS and CDR2 SASEGT. V lost 6 bases, J lost 5 bases, and 7 bases stayed unmatched. The CDR3 runs 14 residues. In nucleotides, the CDR3 is TGTGCCAGCAGCCCCGACAGGGGGGGTTATGGCTACACCTTC. This encodes CASSPDRGGYGYTF.

This chain links TRBV12-3 or TRBV12-4 with TRBJ1-2; a weak D match, TRBD1 (6 bases). Trimming took off 6 bases at V and 8 bases at J, with 16 bases between the two ends. The CDR3 totals 13 residues. The DNA of the CDR3 is TGTGCCAGCAGGGGGGGGGCATCGAGGGGCTACACCTTC. As protein: CASRGGASRGYTF.

This clonotype was picked up a small number of times. The CDR3 spells CASRMGPNNYGYTF. The CDR3 DNA is TGTGCCAGCAGAATGGGACCGAATAACTATGGCTACACCTTC. The chain carries TRBV6-2 or TRBV6-3 and TRBJ1-2; possible D gene TRBD1, 5 bases. The V gene lost 6 bases and the J gene lost 1 base, with 12 bases spanning the gap. The CDR3 spans 14 residues. CDR1 and CDR2 (germline): MNHEY, SVGEGT.

This sequence joins TRBV6-1 and TRBJ2-2; D unresolved. The CDR3 is made up of 14 amino acids. In germline, CDR1 is MNHNS, CDR2 SASEGT. V was pared by 4 bases and J by 1 base, with 7 bases between. CDR3 sequence reads: CASSASMNTGELFF. In DNA form, the CDR3 reads TGTGCCAGCAGTGCTTCCATGAACACCGGGGAGCTGTTTTTT.

The table lists this clonotype with a count of one. The chain links TRBV10-3 to TRBJ1-5; D gene uncertain. The germline gives CDR1 ENHRY, CDR2 SYGVKD. Trimming took 1 base from V and 2 from J, leaving 3 bases between them. The CDR3 extends over 13 amino acids. DNA for the CDR3: TGTGCCATCAGTGAGTACCGCAATCAGCCCCAGCATTTT. Encoded protein: CAISEYRNQPQHF.

V usage is TRBV28 and J usage is TRBJ1-2; D uncertain. V was cut by 6 bases and J by 1 base, with 21 bases left in between. The CDR3 length is 17 residues. Germline V gene data show CDR1 as MDHEN and CDR2 as SYDVKM. Written as DNA, the CDR3 is TGTGCCAGCAGCCCGTTTGGTGCGGACGGAAGTAACTATGGCTACACCTTC. This sequence encodes CASSPFGADGSNYGYTF.

This clonotype was seen just once. This chain's CDR3 is CSAPTSGKFRSSYEQYF. The CDR3, as DNA: TGCAGTGCTCCGACTAGCGGGAAATTCCGAAGCTCCTACGAGCAGTACTTC. V usage is TRBV20-1 and J usage is TRBJ2-7; the match to TRBD2 covers 11 bases. In germline, CDR1 is DFQATT, CDR2 SNEGSKA (reference sequence). The V segment lost 5 bases and the J segment 0 bases; nucleotides outside the gene matches: 12. The CDR3 is 17 residues long.

The rearrangement uses TRBV6-1 and TRBJ1-4, with D tentatively TRBD1 (6 bases). From germline, CDR1 is MNHNS and CDR2 SASEGT. Trimming cost V 8 bases and J 8 bases, with 18 bases left between them. The length of the CDR3 is 14 residues. CDR3 region: CASELGANREKLFF. The CDR3 nucleotides are TGTGCCAGCGAATTGGGGGCGAATAGGGAAAAACTGTTTTTT.

The chain combines TRBV24-1 with TRBJ1-5; tentatively, D is TRBD1 (5 bases). The V end lost 6 bases, the J end lost 7 bases, and 9 bases lay between the germline ends. CDR1 KGHDR and CDR2 SFDVKD come from the germline V gene. The CDR3 is made up of 12 amino acids. Here the CDR3 reads CATSTGDQPQHF. DNA for the CDR3: TGTGCCACCAGTACAGGAGACCAGCCCCAGCATTTT.

V is TRBV28 and J is TRBJ1-1; maybe TRBD1 (5 bases). V gave up 4 bases and J gave up 0 bases, with 12 bases separating them. CDR3 size: 15 residues. Germline V gene data show CDR1 as MDHEN and CDR2 as SYDVKM. CDR3 nucleotide sequence: TGTGCCAGCAGTTCCCGGGGGGAACTGAACACTGAAGCTTTCTTT. This gives the protein CASSSRGELNTEAFF.

This chain uses TRBV7-2 with TRBJ1-1; D unclear. V was trimmed by 3 bases and J by 2 bases, leaving 4 bases between them. The length of the CDR3 is 12 residues. Per the germline V gene, CDR1 is SGHTA and CDR2 is FQGNSA. DNA for the CDR3: TGTGCCAGCAGCTTTAGTAACACTGAAGCTTTCTTT. The encoded protein is CASSFSNTEAFF.

CDR3 in DNA: TGCAGTGCTAGAGATCAGCGGGGGAGATTCACAGATACGCAGTATTTT. Protein: CSARDQRGRFTDTQYF. The chain uses TRBV20-1 and TRBJ2-3, with 8 bases fitting TRBD2. Trimming at V came to 0 bases and at J to 2 bases, leaving 7 bases not matched to a gene. The CDR3 totals 16 residues. Germline-derived CDR1 and CDR2 are DFQATT and SNEGSKA (reference sequence).

V gene TRBV5-1 combines with J gene TRBJ1-2; D is possibly TRBD1 (6 bases). The CDR3 covers 17 residues. Germline assignment: CDR1 SGHRS and CDR2 YFSETQ. V was pared by 5 bases and J by 0 bases, with 20 bases between. This chain's CDR3 is CASSIEENRVTNYGYTF. For the CDR3, the DNA is TGCGCCAGCAGTATAGAAGAGAACAGGGTGACTAACTATGGCTACACCTTC.